This T cell receptor (beta chain) was sequenced in a study of CD8 T cells in ankylosing spondylitis (dated by TCRdb to between 2016 and 2019). Background for the entire study: To find TCR variants linked to disease, the study profiled T cell receptor beta repertoires in ankylosing spondylitis patients and healthy donors. The full study cohort was made up of under 30 ankylosing spondylitis patients and 108 healthy donors. Peripheral blood samples were taken, and synovial fluid was additionally collected from ankylosing spondylitis patients.

Study-level results and caveats: Significant enrichment of the disease-linked clones was reported in matched synovial fluid samples from ankylosing spondylitis patients. Some motif variants had previously been reported in the synovial fluid and blood of reactive arthritis patients, which suggests shared mechanisms of disease initiation. A TCR beta motif of several highly homologous amino acid variants appeared characteristic of blood from ankylosing spondylitis patients. The disease-linked clones had a CD8+ phenotype and were found at relatively low frequencies in peripheral blood.

V sheds 5 bases and J sheds 4 bases, leaving 14 bases between their ends. Taken from cysteine to phenylalanine, the CDR3 has 14 residues. Only the CDR3 region is kept as DNA, spanning 42 bases read in frame from base 1. Sequencing instrument: Illumina HiSeq 2500. Quantitative 5'-RACE with molecular barcodes was the method used to prepare the TCR beta libraries. The paper's processing steps were these. Disease-linked TCR variants were identified with a new computational method built on a probabilistic model of VDJ rearrangement. TCRdb trimmed the raw reads at Q25, called clones with MiXCR and kept productive beta chains. One record per CDR3 amino acid sequence lists the most common genes and DNA. TCRdb's processing, not the study's, gives the V and J calls here. The sample table lists about 420,000 distinct CDR3 sequences, around 20% of them with a count of one. The ten largest clones add up to roughly a sixth of the sample.

Comment on this clonotype: Its antigen is not yet known. The input lacks base qualities; no much larger clone sits a single base away.

The sequence is built from TRBV12-3 or TRBV12-4 and TRBJ1-2; the D gene is perhaps TRBD1, on 5 matching bases. Source material: blood, either unsorted or a sorted T cell fraction (not recorded which). The TCR comes from a male donor with ankylosing spondylitis. The CDR3 reads CASSPGPSGYGYTF. The DNA is as follows: TGTGCCAGCAGTCCGGGACCCTCGGGCTATGGCTACACCTTC.